What follows describes a single T cell receptor (beta chain). Original analysis: Amplification from reference gene primers served as the basis for estimated nucleated cell counts. Produced via immunoSEQ multiplex PCR; TCRdb's table is partial and in-frame only. Clone size and V and J calls were adopted from that table, with D and trimming inferred from the DNA. The table has around 97,000 clones, approximately 82% seen once; the top ten hold 10%. This record belongs to a study of blood T cell repertoires in COVID-19. Study information: Samples representing acute and convalescent COVID-19 were sourced from the United States, Italy and Spain. T cells, B-cell-depleted T cells, or PBMCs provided the cDNA or gDNA that served as material.

The length of the CDR3 is 15 residues. Per germline, CDR1 LNHDA and CDR2 SQIVND (reference sequence). V lost 7 bases to trimming and J lost 5 bases, with 20 bases between them. The chain recombines TRBV19 with TRBJ1-1; TRBD1 might be the D (5 bases). Sample: peripheral blood. The sequence was obtained from a man in his 70s with acute or convalescent COVID-19. Written as DNA, the CDR3 is TGTGCCAGTACAAGGGGCAGTGGGCGCAGGACTGAAGCTTTCTTT. Translating gives CASTRGSGRRTEAFF.